The clone carrying this TCR beta chain appeared a single time. The antigen remains unidentified. The protocol was immunoSEQ multiplex PCR, while the TCRdb copy is restricted to in-frame clones and leaves out a portion. Here the sample spans some 160,000 clones, 88% being singletons. The CDR3 runs 16 residues. CDR1 and CDR2 (germline): MDHEN, SYDVKM. The J segment lost 2 bases and the V segment lost 5 bases, leaving 8 bases of the junction unmatched. The sample belongs to a study of cytomegalovirus exposure and HLA in healthy donors. Broader study findings: According to the study, 160 or so TCR beta chains were cytomegalovirus-associated.

The chain joins TRBV28 to TRBJ2-1; 8 nucleotides agree with TRBD2. What was sequenced was PBMCs. This TCR came from a man aged 18 to 30 in good health and CMV-seronegative. CDR3 DNA sequence: TGTGCCAGCAGTCTCTTAGCGGGAAGGGCCTACAATGAGCAGTTCTTC. Protein sequence: CASSLLAGRAYNEQFF.